The rows below give T cell receptor beta chains drawn from one sample of a study of T cells in pancreatic ductal adenocarcinoma. Only in-frame clones appear in the TCRdb table, and some are missing; sequencing was by immunoSEQ multiplex PCR. The sample has approximately 11,000 clones; 80% to 90% are singletons. Sequencing was carried out using PBMCs. The receptors derive from a human donor with pancreatic ductal adenocarcinoma. CDR3s include the opening cysteine and the closing phenylalanine or tryptophan. The D gene is left open where the match is weak. Some rows have no size entry. The others give once, few or many, or a class for an expanded clone.

V	J	size	D	CDR3	DNA
TRBV5-5	TRBJ1-4	-	-	CASSLGLDTGNEKLFF	TGTGCCAGCAGCTTGGGTCTTGACACCGGTAATGAAAAACTGTTTTTT
TRBV5-4	TRBJ1-5	-	-	CASSLEGSDQPQHF	TGTGCCAGCAGCTTGGAAGGGAGCGATCAGCCCCAGCATTTT
TRBV9	TRBJ2-5	-	-	CASSVDPQGGTQYF	TGTGCCAGCAGCGTTGACCCCCAAGGCGGGACCCAGTACTTC
TRBV2	TRBJ2-7	-	-	CASSEASVGGQYF	TGTGCCAGCAGTGAAGCGTCAGTAGGAGGGCAGTACTTC
TRBV19	TRBJ2-2	-	TRBD1	CASRMNRGQALYTGELFF	TGTGCCAGTAGGATGAACAGGGGCCAGGCTTTGTACACCGGGGAGCTGTTTTTT
TRBV5-1	TRBJ2-7	-	-	CASSFQGSDEQYF	TGCGCCAGCAGCTTTCAGGGTAGCGACGAGCAGTACTTC
TRBV21-1	TRBJ2-5	-	-	CASSKALRGYQETQYF	TGTGCCAGCAGCAAAGCTCTTCGGGGTTACCAAGAGACCCAGTACTTC
TRBV7-8	TRBJ2-7	-	-	CASSQSRGGEQYF	TGTGCCAGCAGCCAATCCAGGGGGGGTGAGCAGTACTTC
TRBV2	TRBJ1-1	-	-	CASRPQQAEAFF	TGTGCCAGCAGACCCCAACAGGCCGAAGCTTTCTTT
TRBV9	TRBJ2-3	-	TRBD2	CASSVEAGSSTDTQYF	TGTGCCAGCAGCGTAGAAGCGGGGTCGAGCACAGATACGCAGTATTTT
TRBV7-6	TRBJ2-3	-	TRBD2	CASSSGGAGWTDTQYF	TGTGCCAGCAGTTCCGGGGGGGCCGGATGGACAGATACGCAGTATTTT
TRBV2	TRBJ2-2	once	-	CASRMTGSDSGELFF	TGTGCCAGTAGAATGACAGGTTCTGATTCCGGGGAGCTGTTTTTT
TRBV11-3	TRBJ2-4	-	TRBD2	CASSFKEGLVKNIQYF	TGTGCCAGCAGCTTTAAGGAAGGACTAGTCAAAAACATTCAGTACTTC
TRBV14	TRBJ2-3	once	-	CASSQDLGRADTQYF	TGTGCCAGCAGCCAAGACTTGGGGCGGGCAGATACGCAGTATTTT
TRBV11-2	TRBJ2-3	-	TRBD2	CASSLGTSGGATTDTQYF	TGTGCCAGCAGCTTAGGGACTAGCGGGGGCGCTACCACAGATACGCAGTATTTT
TRBV4-1	TRBJ2-1	-	TRBD2	CASSQEPAGALREQFF	TGCGCCAGCAGCCAAGAACCAGCGGGGGCCCTGCGCGAGCAGTTCTTC
TRBV28	TRBJ2-2	-	-	CASSLWLGGPGELFF	TGTGCCAGCAGTTTATGGCTGGGGGGGCCCGGGGAGCTGTTTTTT
TRBV4-3	TRBJ2-3	-	TRBD2	CASSGSGSLDTQYF	TGCGCCAGCAGCGGCAGCGGGAGTTTAGATACGCAGTATTTT
TRBV6-5	TRBJ2-7	-	TRBD1	CASRSPGQTHYEQYF	TGTGCCAGCAGGTCGCCGGGACAGACCCACTACGAGCAGTACTTC
TRBV5-5	TRBJ1-4	-	TRBD1	CASSLGQGGNEKLFF	TGTGCCAGCAGCTTGGGACAGGGGGGTAATGAAAAACTGTTTTTT
TRBV18	TRBJ2-3	-	TRBD1	CASSPPNRAGGRTDTQYF	TGTGCCAGCTCACCACCGAATAGGGCAGGGGGACGCACAGATACGCAGTATTTT
TRBV29-1	TRBJ2-5	-	-	CSVSGQRETQYF	TGCAGCGTTTCCGGACAGCGAGAGACCCAGTACTTC
TRBV18	TRBJ1-6	-	-	CASSPGRTANSPLHF	TGTGCCAGCTCACCAGGCAGGACCGCTAATTCACCCCTCCACTTT
TRBV19	TRBJ1-5	-	-	CASNSSRTLKEPQHF	TGTGCCAGTAATTCCAGCAGGACCCTAAAAGAGCCCCAGCATTTT
TRBV9	TRBJ1-3	-	-	CASSPAGNTIYF	TGTGCCAGCAGCCCCGCTGGAAACACCATATATTTT
TRBV7-9	TRBJ2-1	-	TRBD2	CASSPSGRPNNEQFF	TGTGCCAGCAGCCCTAGCGGGAGGCCCAACAATGAGCAGTTCTTC
TRBV5-1	TRBJ2-5	-	TRBD2	CASSTFSGEKETQYF	TGCGCCAGCAGCACTTTTAGCGGGGAGAAAGAGACCCAGTACTTC
TRBV10-3	TRBJ2-5	-	TRBD2	CAISGGGGAGDETQYF	TGTGCCATCAGTGGGGGGGGAGGGGCCGGAGACGAGACCCAGTACTTC
TRBV5-4	TRBJ1-2	few	-	CASSLGGSYGYTF	TGTGCCAGCAGCTTGGGCGGGTCGTATGGCTACACCTTC
TRBV27	TRBJ2-1	-	-	CASSTGQSSYNEQFF	TGTGCCAGCAGTACTGGGCAGAGCTCCTACAATGAGCAGTTCTTC
TRBV5-6	TRBJ2-3	-	-	CASSVNTDTQYF	TGTGCCAGCAGCGTAAACACAGATACGCAGTATTTT
TRBV2	TRBJ2-1	-	-	CATLGTPKGSGEQFF	TGTGCCACACTCGGGACCCCCAAGGGTTCAGGTGAGCAGTTCTTC
TRBV19	TRBJ2-1	-	TRBD2	CASKAKAGTVMNEQFF	TGTGCCAGTAAGGCTAAAGCGGGGACGGTGATGAATGAGCAGTTCTTC
TRBV5-4	TRBJ2-3	-	-	CASSLEQTRTDTQYF	TGTGCCAGCAGCTTGGAACAGACTCGCACAGATACGCAGTATTTT
TRBV19	TRBJ2-1	-	-	CASSILQDNEQFF	TGTGCCAGTAGTATACTACAGGACAATGAGCAGTTCTTC
TRBV10-3	TRBJ2-5	-	-	CAISESIDLGETQYF	TGTGCCATCAGTGAGTCGATCGACCTTGGAGAGACCCAGTACTTC
TRBV29-1	TRBJ2-7	once	-	CSALRGTYEQYF	TGCAGCGCACTCCGGGGCACCTACGAGCAGTACTTC